This T cell receptor beta chain was profiled in a study of blood T cell repertoires in COVID-19. Across the study: The United States, Italy and Spain supplied acute and convalescent COVID-19 samples.

With 3 bases removed from V and 0 bases from J, the gap between germline ends came to 6 bases. The CDR3 extends over 14 amino acids. Germline assignment: CDR1 MDHEN and CDR2 SYDVKM. Per the authors' pipeline: Reference gene primer amplification gave estimated nucleated cell counts. Clones were read by immunoSEQ multiplex PCR, and TCRdb kept only the in-frame ones, dropping some. The DNA was the basis for D and trimming; V, J and clone size are from that table. The repertoire holds 120,000 to 150,000 clones, with 84% as singletons. As for this clone: This CDR3 is also generated by other DNA sequences in the sample.

The sequencing input was peripheral blood. The TCR originated in a human donor in a cohort sampled during active COVID-19. The chain employs TRBV28 and TRBJ1-5; D gene uncertain. CDR3 protein: CASSFPNSNQPQHF. In DNA form, the CDR3 reads TGTGCCAGCAGTTTTCCTAATAGCAATCAGCCCCAGCATTTT.